This paragraph covers one T cell receptor (beta chain) sequence. The antigen is not known. In germline, CDR1 is MDHEN, CDR2 SYDVKM. CDR3 length: 16 residues. The V segment lost 5 bases and the J segment 2 bases; nucleotides outside the gene matches: 4. PCR used 60 Vbeta primers and 13 Jbeta primers. TCRdb's copy holds only in-frame clones and misses some; the assay was immunoSEQ multiplex PCR. The sample carries roughly 190,000 clones, approximately 79% recorded once. The sample originates from a study of cytomegalovirus exposure and HLA in healthy donors. Study-level findings and limits: In vitro experiments confirmed that three CMV-associated chains were specific for CMV antigens.

Sequencing input: PBMCs. V gene TRBV28 combines with J gene TRBJ2-2, with TRBD1 identical over 11 bases. The TCR sequence derives from a girl aged 10-17 years in good health and CMV-seropositive. DNA for the CDR3: TGTGCCAGCAGTCGGACAGGGGGCTTAAACACCGGGGAGCTGTTTTTT. This codes for CASSRTGGLNTGELFF.